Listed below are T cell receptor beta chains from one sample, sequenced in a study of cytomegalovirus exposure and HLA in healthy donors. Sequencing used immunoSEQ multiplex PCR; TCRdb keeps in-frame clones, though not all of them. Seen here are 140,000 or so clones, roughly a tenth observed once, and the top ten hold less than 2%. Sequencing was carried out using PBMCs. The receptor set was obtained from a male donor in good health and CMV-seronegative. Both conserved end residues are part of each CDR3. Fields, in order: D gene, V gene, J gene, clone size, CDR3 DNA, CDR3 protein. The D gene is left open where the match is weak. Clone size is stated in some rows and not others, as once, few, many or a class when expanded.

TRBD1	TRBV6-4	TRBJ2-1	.	TGTGCCAGCAGTGAAGAGACAGGGGGTTACAATGAGCAGTTCTTC	CASSEETGGYNEQFF
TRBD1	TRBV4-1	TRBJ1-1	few	TGCGCCAGCAGCTCGCAGGGGGGAACTGAAGCTTTCTTT	CASSSQGGTEAFF
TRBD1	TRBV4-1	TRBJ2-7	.	TGCGCCAGCAGCCAAGATCGGACAGGACAAACCTACGAGCAGTACTTC	CASSQDRTGQTYEQYF
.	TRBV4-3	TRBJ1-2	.	TGCGCCAGCAGCCAATCATCGGGAATCTATGGCTACACCTTC	CASSQSSGIYGYTF
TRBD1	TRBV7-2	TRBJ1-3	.	TGTGCCAGCAGCCCAGGGGGGAACACCATATATTTT	CASSPGGNTIYF
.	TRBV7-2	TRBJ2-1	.	TGTGCCAGCAGCTTACGAGGGGGGGCCACAAATGAGCAGTTCTTC	CASSLRGGATNEQFF
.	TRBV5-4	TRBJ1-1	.	TGTGCCAGCAGCTTGGCCACACAGACCCTAAGGTTTGAAGCTTTCTTT	CASSLATQTLRFEAFF
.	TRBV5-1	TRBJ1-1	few	TGCGCCAGCAGCTTGTATGGGCGTACTGAAGCTTTCTTT	CASSLYGRTEAFF
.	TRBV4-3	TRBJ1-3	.	TGCGCCAGCAGCCAAGATCGGAGGGCGCTCTCTGGAAACACCATATATTTT	CASSQDRRALSGNTIYF
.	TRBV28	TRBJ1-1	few	TGTGCCAGCAGTTCTCCCGGAAAGGGGCACACTGAAGCTTTCTTT	CASSSPGKGHTEAFF
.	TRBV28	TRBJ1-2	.	TGTGCCAGCAGTTTAGATAAGTTTGCGGGACCCTTAGAATATGGCTACACCTTC	CASSLDKFAGPLEYGYTF
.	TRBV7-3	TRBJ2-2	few	TGTGCCAGCAGCTTAACGGAGGGGGCGTCCGGGGAGCTGTTTTTT	CASSLTEGASGELFF
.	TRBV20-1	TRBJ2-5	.	TGCAGTGCTAGAGATCTTGAGACCCAGTACTTC	CSARDLETQYF
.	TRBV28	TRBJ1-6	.	TGTGCCAGCAGCCCAGGGATCCCCCTCCACTTT	CASSPGIPLHF
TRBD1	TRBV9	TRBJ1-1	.	TGTGCCAGCAGCGTAGTAGGGGGCCTAACCAGGGACACTGAAGCTTTCTTT	CASSVVGGLTRDTEAFF
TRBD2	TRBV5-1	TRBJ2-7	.	TGCGCCAGCAGCTTGGTACTAGCGGGAGTCTACGAGCAGTACTTC	CASSLVLAGVYEQYF
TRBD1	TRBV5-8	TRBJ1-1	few	TGTGCCAGCAGTTCCGACAGGGGCACTGAAGCTTTCTTT	CASSSDRGTEAFF
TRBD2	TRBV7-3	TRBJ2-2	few	TGTGCCAGCAGCTTAGGCGGAGCGGGATACGGGGAGCTGTTTTTT	CASSLGGAGYGELFF
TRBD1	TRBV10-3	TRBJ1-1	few	TGTGCCACACGGACAGGGAGAACTGAAGCTTTCTTT	CATRTGRTEAFF
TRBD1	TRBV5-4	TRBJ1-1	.	TGTGCCAGCAGCCTCGACAGGGGGCGGTTAACTGAAGCTTTCTTT	CASSLDRGRLTEAFF
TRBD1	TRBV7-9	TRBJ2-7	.	TGTGCCAGCAGCTTCAAACCGGGACAGGGCTACGAGCAGTACTTC	CASSFKPGQGYEQYF
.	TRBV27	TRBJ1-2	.	TGTGCCAGCAGTCGTGGAGTGAACTATGGCTACACCTTC	CASSRGVNYGYTF
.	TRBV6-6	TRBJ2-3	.	TGTGCCAGCAGCCGCGTAGGAGGTTGGACAGATACGCAGTATTTT	CASSRVGGWTDTQYF
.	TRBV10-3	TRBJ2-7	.	TGTGCCATCAGTGGAGGGTCCTACGAGCAGTACTTC	CAISGGSYEQYF
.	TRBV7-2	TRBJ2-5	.	TGTGCCAGCAGCCCTGGACAGCAAGAGACCCAGTACTTC	CASSPGQQETQYF
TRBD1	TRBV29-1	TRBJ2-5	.	TGCAGCGCAAACGGACAGGGAGGCGAGACCCAGTACTTC	CSANGQGGETQYF
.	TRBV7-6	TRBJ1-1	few	TGTGCCAGCAGCTTAACTGAGAACACTGAAGCTTTCTTT	CASSLTENTEAFF
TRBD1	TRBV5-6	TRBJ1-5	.	TGTGCCAGCAGCTTGGGACAGGGCCTCGGTACGCCCCAGCATTTT	CASSLGQGLGTPQHF
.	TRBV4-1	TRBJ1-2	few	TGCGCCAGCAGGGGGTCCGGCAGGGGTGACGGCTACACCTTC	CASRGSGRGDGYTF
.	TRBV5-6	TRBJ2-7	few	TGTGCCAGCAGCTTGGAACCAGGAGGGCCCACGGTGCAGTACTTC	CASSLEPGGPTVQYF
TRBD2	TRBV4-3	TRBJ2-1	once	TGCGCCAGCAGCCAAGATTGGCCTAGCGGGGGCTACAATGAGCAGTTCTTC	CASSQDWPSGGYNEQFF
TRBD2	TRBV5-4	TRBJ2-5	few	TGTGCCAGCAGCCCCAAAGGACTAGCGGGGGTCGGGGAGACCCAGTACTTC	CASSPKGLAGVGETQYF
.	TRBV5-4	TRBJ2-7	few	TGTGCCAGCAGCTTGGACCGGTACGAGCAGTACTTC	CASSLDRYEQYF
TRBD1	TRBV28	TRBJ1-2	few	TGTGCCAGCAGTCAAGACAGGGCCTCCCTCCTTGACTATGGCTACACCTTC	CASSQDRASLLDYGYTF
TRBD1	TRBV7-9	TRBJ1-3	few	TGTGCCAGCAGCTCCATGGGACAGGGGGCTGGAGGAAACACCATATATTTT	CASSSMGQGAGGNTIYF
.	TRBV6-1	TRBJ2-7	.	TGTGCCAGCAAGAACCGGGACTTCAACCTTTACGAGCAGTACTTC	CASKNRDFNLYEQYF
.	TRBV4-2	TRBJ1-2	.	TGTGCCAGCAGCCAAGAAAGCCTTAACTATGGCTACACCTTC	CASSQESLNYGYTF
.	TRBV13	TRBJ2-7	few	TGTGCCAGCAGCTTCCCCACAAGGGAGACCGAGCAGTACTTC	CASSFPTRETEQYF
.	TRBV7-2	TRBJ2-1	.	TGTGCCAGCAGCTTCACAGGGGGAGGGAATGAGCAGTTCTTC	CASSFTGGGNEQFF
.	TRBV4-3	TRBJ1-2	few	TGCGCCAGCAGCCAAGTAGGACTCTATGGCTACACCTTC	CASSQVGLYGYTF
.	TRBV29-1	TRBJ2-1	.	TGCAGCGTTGAAAATGAAGGGAGAAGCTCCTACAATGAGCAGTTCTTC	CSVENEGRSSYNEQFF
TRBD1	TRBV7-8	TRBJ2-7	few	TGTGCCAGCAGCCGAATGGACAGGCTTTTGTACGAGCAGTACTTC	CASSRMDRLLYEQYF
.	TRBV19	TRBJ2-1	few	TGTGCCAGTAGTATTAGGTTGAGCGGTAGCTCCTACAATGAGCAGTTCTTC	CASSIRLSGSSYNEQFF
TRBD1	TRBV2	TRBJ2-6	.	TGTGCCAGCTCGAGTACAAACAGGGGGCTAAGAGCAGGGGCCAACGTCCTGACTTTC	CASSSTNRGLRAGANVLTF
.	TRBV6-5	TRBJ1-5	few	TGTGCCAGCAGTGCCCGGACAACCAATCAGCCCCAGCATTTT	CASSARTTNQPQHF
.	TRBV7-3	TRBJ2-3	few	TGTGCCAGCAGCTTAGGGCAACTCACAGATACGCAGTATTTT	CASSLGQLTDTQYF
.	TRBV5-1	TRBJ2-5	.	TGCGCCAGCAGCTCATCACACAAAGAGACCCAGTACTTC	CASSSSHKETQYF
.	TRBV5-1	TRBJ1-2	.	TGCGCCAGCAGCTTGAAGAGGCGGTATGGCTACACCTTC	CASSLKRRYGYTF
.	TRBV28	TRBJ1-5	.	TGTGCCAGCAGAGACGGCAGGCCTAATCAGCCCCAGCATTTT	CASRDGRPNQPQHF
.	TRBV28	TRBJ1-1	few	TGTGCCAGCAGCAACCGGCGACAGGTCTTTGAAGCTTTCTTT	CASSNRRQVFEAFF
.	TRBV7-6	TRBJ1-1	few	TGTGCCAGCAGCTTACAACAGAACACTGAAGCTTTCTTT	CASSLQQNTEAFF